This T cell receptor beta chain was sequenced during a study of blood T cell repertoires in COVID-19. The CDR3 totals 14 residues. The germline V gene has CDR1 LNHDA and CDR2 SQIVND (reference sequence). Unmatched junction bases numbered 7, after V lost 6 bases and J lost 7 bases. Authors' analysis steps: Estimation of nucleated cell counts relied on the amplification of reference gene primers. Measured with immunoSEQ multiplex PCR; TCRdb has only the in-frame clones, and not every one. V and J calls and clone size are as listed in that table; D and trimming were resolved from the DNA. Of around 260,000 clones listed, approximately 86% were seen once; the top ten hold approximately 9.8%.

The material sequenced was peripheral blood. The receptor was derived from a man aged 40-50 years who had recovered from COVID-19. The chain carries TRBV19 and TRBJ2-1; TRBD1 matches 9 bases. CDR3 DNA: TGTGCCAGTAGAGGGACAGGGATTCTAAATGAGCAGTTCTTC. This codes for CASRGTGILNEQFF.